This passage covers 30 T cell receptor beta chains from one sample sequenced in a study of T cell responses to AZD1222 COVID-19 vaccine. The table came from immunoSEQ multiplex PCR; TCRdb's copy has only in-frame clones and leaves some out. The table includes about 140,000 clones, roughly 92% detected once. This specimen consisted of peripheral blood, obtained on day 0 of AZD1222 vaccination. The source of these receptors is an adult in good health.

The rearrangement links TRBV7-9 to TRBJ1-3, with D possibly being TRBD1 (5 bases). Germline lookup yields CDR1 SEHNR and CDR2 FQNEAQ (reference sequence). CDR3 length: 16 residues. V lost 1 base and J lost 4, with 14 bases in between. In nucleotides, the CDR3 is TGTGCCAGCAGCTTAGAAAGGGGCGCCTCCGGAAACACCATATATTTT. Translation gives CASSLERGASGNTIYF.

V gene TRBV18 combines with J gene TRBJ2-3, with 7 bases matching TRBD2. Losses at the gene ends were 6 bases for V and 9 bases for J; bases not matched to a gene: 12. Per the germline V gene, CDR1 is KGHSH and CDR2 is LQKENI. The CDR3 has 14 residues. DNA for the CDR3: TGTGCCAGCTCTCAAGCGGGACGAGATGGGACGCAGTATTTT. This encodes CASSQAGRDGTQYF.

This sequence joins TRBV3-1 (or the pseudogene TRBV3-2) and TRBJ1-1, with a weak D call TRBD1 (5 bases). Trimming took off 4 bases at V and 1 base at J, with 13 bases between the two ends. The CDR3 loop spans 15 amino acids. Per germline, CDR1 LGHDT and CDR2 YNNKEL (reference sequence). CDR3 sequence reads: CASSPTTVRNTEAFF. In DNA form, the CDR3 reads TGTGCCAGCAGCCCGACGACAGTCCGGAACACTGAAGCTTTCTTT.

V usage is TRBV2 and J usage is TRBJ2-7; 8 bases align to TRBD2. The CDR3 has 14 residues. Per germline, CDR1 SNHLY and CDR2 FYNNEI. V shed 6 bases and J 6 bases; nucleotides not matched to a gene: 10. CDR3 region: CASRGERESSEQYF. The CDR3 bases are TGTGCCAGCAGGGGTGAGCGGGAGAGCTCCGAGCAGTACTTC.

The V gene is TRBV28, the J gene TRBJ1-1; D is perhaps TRBD1 (6 bases). Trimming removed 8 bases from V and 3 bases from J, with 19 bases in between. The CDR3 sequence is 15 residues long. CDR1 and CDR2 (germline): MDHEN, SYDVKM. The CDR3 region is CASRVLGEGDTEAFF. CDR3 DNA sequence: TGTGCCAGCCGAGTCTTAGGGGAGGGGGACACTGAAGCTTTCTTT. The full variable domain, rest sourced from reference TRBV28 and TRBJ1-1, is DVKVTQSSRYLVKRTGEKVFLECVQDMDHENMFWYRQDPGLGLRLIYFSYDVKMKEKGDIPEGYSVSREKKERFSLILESASTNQTSMYLCASRVLGEGDTEAFFGQGTRLTVV.

This chain joins TRBV9 and TRBJ1-2, with D possibly matching TRBD1 (6 bases). Germline assignment: CDR1 SGDLS and CDR2 YYNGEE. Trimming shortened V by 0 bases and J by 5 bases, and 11 bases separated the two germline ends. The CDR3 totals 14 residues. Here the CDR3 reads CASSVGTVEYGYTF. The CDR3 nucleotides read TGTGCCAGCAGCGTAGGGACAGTCGAATATGGCTACACCTTC.

This chain links TRBV18 with TRBJ1-2; 7 bases are a match to TRBD1. This CDR3 comprises 14 residues. Germline lookup yields CDR1 KGHSH and CDR2 LQKENI. V lost 7 bases, J lost 5 bases, and 10 bases stayed unmatched. The CDR3 region is CASWTGPTSYGYTF. Here the CDR3 DNA reads TGTGCCAGCTGGACAGGTCCGACCTCGTATGGCTACACCTTC. Full variable domain (missing parts from reference TRBV18 and TRBJ1-2): NAGVMQNPRHLVRRRGQEARLRCSPMKGHSHVYWYRQLPEEGLKFMVYLQKENIIDESGMPKERFSAEFPKEGPSILRIQQVVRGDSAAYFCASWTGPTSYGYTFGSGTRLTVV.

The J gene is TRBJ1-1, the V gene TRBV19, with a weak D call TRBD1 (6 bases). Germline V gene data show CDR1 as LNHDA and CDR2 as SQIVND (reference sequence). The CDR3 covers 13 residues. CDR3: CASSPSGATEAFF. The CDR3 DNA follows: TGTGCGTCGTCCCCCTCGGGGGCAACTGAAGCTTTCTTT.

CDR3: CASSINPGPNTEAFF. The CDR3 DNA reads TGTGCCAGCAGCATAAATCCGGGACCGAACACTGAAGCTTTCTTT. The chain uses TRBV5-6 and TRBJ1-1; D perhaps matches TRBD1 (5 bases). Trimming left V 4 bases short and J 1 base short, with 14 bases between. This CDR3 comprises 15 residues. Germline-derived CDR1 and CDR2 are SGHDT and YYEEEE.

This clone appeared many times. This rearrangement joins TRBV6-5 to TRBJ2-7; a possible D gene is TRBD2 (6 bases). The CDR3 is 13 amino acids. Germline V gene sequence: CDR1 MNHEY, CDR2 SVGAGI. V lost 7 bases to trimming and J lost 2 bases, with 12 bases between them. The CDR3 DNA sequence: TGTGCCAGCATGTTTGGGGAGGCCTACGAGCAGTACTTC. It encodes CASMFGEAYEQYF.

The chain couples TRBV5-1 to TRBJ2-7; D is undetermined. The CDR3 length is 15 residues. Germline CDR1 and CDR2: SGHRS and YFSETQ. The V and J ends lost 5 bases and 0 bases respectively, with 15 bases between them. The CDR3 loop is CASRILGVSSYEQYF. Here the CDR3 DNA reads TGCGCCAGCAGGATCCTTGGCGTTAGCTCCTACGAGCAGTACTTC.

This clone was detected only once. The chain links TRBV5-5 to TRBJ1-1; unclear D gene. The CDR3 runs to 11 residues. CDR1 and CDR2 (germline): SGHKS, YYEKEE (reference sequence). Trimming removed 3 bases at V and 1 base at J, with 1 base between. The CDR3 DNA reads TGTGCCAGCAGCTCGAACACTGAAGCTTTCTTT. It specifies CASSSNTEAFF.

V is TRBV5-6 and J is TRBJ2-7, with D unresolved. Germline V gives CDR1 SGHDT, CDR2 YYEEEE. V was cut by 0 bases and J by 5 bases, with 3 bases left in between. The CDR3 is 11 amino acids. The CDR3 DNA follows: TGTGCCAGCAGCTTGGCCCACGAGCAGTACTTC. Its translation is CASSLAHEQYF.

J is TRBJ2-3 and V is TRBV19; TRBD2 might be the D (5 bases). This CDR3 region has 13 residues. V shed 5 bases and J shed 6 bases, with 12 bases lying between them. Germline assignment: CDR1 LNHDA and CDR2 SQIVND (reference sequence). CDR3 bases: TGTGCCAGTAGTGAGTTCGGGGTTGATACGCAGTATTTT. This sequence encodes CASSEFGVDTQYF.

This chain connects TRBV6-5 to TRBJ2-7; possible D gene TRBD1, 6 bases. Germline values: CDR1 MNHEY, CDR2 SVGAGI. The length of the CDR3 is 10 residues. Between the trimmed V and J ends, which lost 10 bases and 12 bases, there was a span of 16 bases. Written as DNA, the CDR3 is TGTGCCACCTCAGGGGTCCCCGGGTACTTC. This codes for CATSGVPGYF.

The gene calls are TRBV5-4 and TRBJ2-1, with 11 bases lining up with TRBD2. With V trimmed by 4 bases and J by 12 bases, 3 bases remained unmatched. CDR1 and CDR2 from the germline V gene are SGHNT and YYREEE (reference sequence). This CDR3 region has 12 residues. This chain's CDR3 is CASSHSGRGQFF. The CDR3 region has the DNA TGTGCCAGCAGCCATAGCGGGAGGGGGCAGTTCTTC. The full variable domain, rest sourced from reference TRBV5-4 and TRBJ2-1, is ETGVTQSPTHLIKTRGQQVTLRCSSQSGHNTVSWYQQALGQGPQFIFQYYREEENGRGNFPPRFSGLQFPNYSSELNVNALELDDSALYLCASSHSGRGQFFGPGTRLTVL.

This chain joins TRBV14 and TRBJ2-5, with a possible D match to TRBD1 (5 bases). V dropped 0 bases and J dropped 5 bases, with 13 bases sitting between them. The CDR3 runs 15 residues. CDR1 SGHDN and CDR2 FVKESK come from the germline V gene. CDR3 in amino acids: CASSQDWSGFETQYF. The CDR3 nucleotides are TGTGCCAGCAGCCAAGATTGGTCAGGGTTTGAGACCCAGTACTTC.

This clone is a singleton in its sample. V usage is TRBV5-5 and J usage is TRBJ2-1; TRBD2 aligns across 11 bases. Germline CDR1 reads SGHKS; CDR2 reads YYEKEE (reference sequence). CDR3 length equals 16 residues. Trimming removed 5 bases from V and 5 bases from J; junction bases left unmatched: 9. In DNA, the CDR3 is TGTGCCAGCAGATCCTTAGCGGGAGGGCCCGACAATGAGCAGTTCTTC. Translated: CASRSLAGGPDNEQFF.

This rearrangement joins TRBV18 to TRBJ2-5; 8 nucleotides agree with TRBD1. Germline-derived CDR1 and CDR2 are KGHSH and LQKENI. The V segment lost 3 bases and the J segment 5 bases; nucleotides outside the gene matches: 5. CDR3 length: 14 residues. In DNA form, the CDR3 reads TGTGCCAGCTCACCGGTCAGGGGGCTGGAGACCCAGTACTTC. It encodes CASSPVRGLETQYF.

The chain employs TRBV14 and TRBJ2-2; D unclear. Looked up from germline, CDR1 is SGHDN and CDR2 is FVKESK. The V end was cut by 7 bases, the J end by 8 bases, with 8 bases between. The CDR3 totals 11 residues. The CDR3 DNA is TGTGCCAGCACCTCAGAGGGGGAGCTGTTTTTT. Translation gives CASTSEGELFF.

J is TRBJ1-1 and V is TRBV5-1; D call uncertain. Trimming cost V 2 bases and J 0 bases, with 11 bases left between them. The V gene's germline CDR1 is SGHRS and CDR2 YFSETQ. This CDR3 comprises 15 residues. The CDR3 DNA reads as TGCGCCAGCAGCTTCTCCCCGGAAATGAACACTGAAGCTTTCTTT. This translates into CASSFSPEMNTEAFF. Full variable domain (missing parts from reference TRBV5-1 and TRBJ1-1): KAGVTQTPRYLIKTRGQQVTLSCSPISGHRSVSWYQQTPGQGLQFLFEYFSETQRNKGNFPGRFSGRQFSNSRSEMNVSTLELGDSALYLCASSFSPEMNTEAFFGQGTRLTVV.

This chain uses TRBV5-4 with TRBJ2-7, with D perhaps assigned TRBD1 or TRBD2 (5 bases each). CDR3 length equals 14 residues. The ends were cut back, 4 bases at V and 2 bases at J, with 13 bases in the middle. Germline V lookup: CDR1 SGHNT, CDR2 YYREEE (reference sequence). Here the CDR3 reads CASSKGTATYEQYF. The CDR3 nucleotides are TGTGCCAGCAGCAAGGGGACGGCGACCTACGAGCAGTACTTC.

This sequence joins TRBV23-1 and TRBJ2-4; 7 bases are a match to TRBD1. TRBV23-1 counts as an open reading frame of uncertain function. The CDR3 is 10 residues long. Germline trimming cut 4 bases from V and 15 bases from J; bases unmatched to any gene: 3. CDR3 sequence (DNA): TGCGCCAGCAGTCCGGGACAGCGGTACTTC. Translation: CASSPGQRYF.

This clone was counted once. The chain links TRBV19 to TRBJ2-1; D is possibly TRBD1 (6 bases). V was cut by 5 bases and J by 0 bases, with 11 bases left in between. CDR3 length equals 15 residues. The germline gives CDR1 LNHDA, CDR2 SQIVND (reference sequence). CDR3 protein: CASSLRGNSYNEQFF. DNA for the CDR3: TGTGCCAGTAGTCTCAGGGGAAACTCCTACAATGAGCAGTTCTTC.

The J gene is TRBJ2-1, the V gene TRBV19; D possibly corresponds to TRBD1 (6 bases). The CDR3 spans 17 residues. The germline V gene encodes CDR1 LNHDA and CDR2 SQIVND (reference sequence). V lost 5 bases, J lost 2 bases, and 19 bases lay in between. CDR3 amino acids: CASSPLILKGAYNEQFF. The CDR3 region has the DNA TGTGCCAGTAGTCCGCTTATATTAAAGGGGGCCTACAATGAGCAGTTCTTC.

The chain is built from TRBV9 and TRBJ2-7; a weak D match, TRBD2 (6 bases). Germline values: CDR1 SGDLS, CDR2 YYNGEE. This CDR3 is built from 14 residues. V was cut by 2 bases and J by 5 bases, with 14 bases left in between. The CDR3 sequence is CASSVGGIRDEQYF. CDR3 DNA: TGTGCCAGCAGCGTCGGGGGTATTCGGGACGAGCAGTACTTC. Filled out from reference TRBV9 and TRBJ2-7, the complete variable domain reads DSGVTQTPKHLITATGQRVTLRCSPRSGDLSVYWYQQSLDQGLQFLIQYYNGEERAKGNILERFSAQQFPDLHSELNLSSLELGDSALYFCASSVGGIRDEQYFGPGTRLTVT.

This sequence joins TRBV12-3 or TRBV12-4 and TRBJ2-1; D tentatively fits TRBD1 or TRBD2 (5 bases each). The ends were cut back, 4 bases at V and 8 bases at J, with 9 bases in the middle. The CDR3 covers 12 residues. The CDR3 reads CASSWGGHEQFF. For the CDR3, the DNA is TGTGCCAGCAGTTGGGGCGGGCATGAGCAGTTCTTC.

The chain couples TRBV2 to TRBJ2-5; TRBD1 or TRBD2 may be the D gene (7 bases each). The CDR3 sequence is 14 residues long. V was shortened by 6 bases and J by 1 base, with 12 bases between the two germline ends. The germline V gene has CDR1 SNHLY and CDR2 FYNNEI. CDR3 in DNA: TGTGCCAGCAGGCAGGGGGAGGGCCAAGAGACCCAGTACTTC. Translation: CASRQGEGQETQYF.

The chain uses TRBV12-5 and TRBJ2-7; D call uncertain. Germline V gene sequence: CDR1 LGHNT, CDR2 FRNRAP. The CDR3 covers 13 residues. V lost 0 bases and J 6 bases, leaving 9 bases between the germline ends. The CDR3 bases are TGTGCTAGTGGTTTGGTTATTCTAGGCGAGCAGTACTTC. This translates into CASGLVILGEQYF.

In its sample, this clone was seen a few times. V gene TRBV5-1 combines with J gene TRBJ1-6; perhaps TRBD1 as D (6 bases). The CDR3 has 14 amino acids. Trimming pared 1 base from V and 8 bases from J, leaving 10 bases between. Germline CDR1 SGHRS, CDR2 YFSETQ. CDR3 in amino acids: CASSLRGWDSPLHF. DNA of the CDR3: TGCGCCAGCAGCTTGAGGGGGTGGGATTCACCCCTCCACTTT.